These T cell receptor beta chains were read from a single sample in a study of CD8 T cells in Susac syndrome. Each CDR3 protein gets one entry after TCRdb re-called the immunoSEQ multiplex PCR reads with MiXCR. The sample contains roughly 200,000 distinct CDR3 sequences, roughly 96% of which appear only once. Sample: CD4+ T cells from PBMCs. These receptors all stem from a human donor in good health. Both conserved end residues are part of each CDR3. Fields, in order: V gene, CDR3 protein.

v_call: TRBV11-1
cdr3_aa: CATEKGRDTEAFF

v_call: TRBV5-1
cdr3_aa: CASSLRVSGETQYF

v_call: TRBV5-4
cdr3_aa: CASSSGRGSYEQYF

v_call: TRBV7-2
cdr3_aa: CASSLAAGPGQPQHF

v_call: TRBV28
cdr3_aa: CASSPPDWKRQFF

v_call: TRBV5-1
cdr3_aa: CASSFRQGATGETQYF

v_call: TRBV20-1
cdr3_aa: CSARDFGGYTF

v_call: TRBV3-1
cdr3_aa: CASSQNRVGTQYF

v_call: TRBV20-1
cdr3_aa: CSADDPRRVHEQYF

v_call: TRBV7-2
cdr3_aa: CASSLGGGPNQPQHF

v_call: TRBV20-1
cdr3_aa: CSARSLTGTYEQYF

v_call: TRBV29-1
cdr3_aa: CSGTGTEAFF

v_call: TRBV29-1
cdr3_aa: CSSGAGEGDEQFF

v_call: TRBV4-3
cdr3_aa: CASSQDFRSSYEQYF

v_call: TRBV2
cdr3_aa: CASSSVRSPLHF

v_call: TRBV6-2/TRBV6-3
cdr3_aa: CASGVQLPPFEQYF

v_call: TRBV7-2
cdr3_aa: CASSAYNSPLHF

v_call: TRBV4-1
cdr3_aa: CASSQNGADTQYF

v_call: TRBV3-1
cdr3_aa: CASSQVDSKQPQHF

v_call: TRBV20-1
cdr3_aa: CSAREGGGASTDTQYF

v_call: TRBV4-1
cdr3_aa: CASSQDSAGLDTGELFF

v_call: TRBV4-1
cdr3_aa: CASSPPAGDYGYTF

v_call: TRBV29-1
cdr3_aa: CSALSSGPDTQYF

v_call: TRBV20-1
cdr3_aa: CSARGEVAGYTF

v_call: TRBV9
cdr3_aa: CASSVTAGAITEAFF

v_call: TRBV6-1
cdr3_aa: CASSRDGGGYTF

v_call: TRBV15
cdr3_aa: CATSSRQGYEQFF

v_call: TRBV3-1
cdr3_aa: CASSQDRVFGYTF

v_call: TRBV15
cdr3_aa: CATSRGEGVDEQYF

v_call: TRBV3-1
cdr3_aa: CASSFLDRAYGYTF

v_call: TRBV29-1
cdr3_aa: CSVAEGGYGYTF

v_call: TRBV3-1
cdr3_aa: CASSQGRANSPLHF

v_call: TRBV3-1
cdr3_aa: CASSLYTGELFF

v_call: TRBV3-1
cdr3_aa: CASSQLGTSGETQYF

v_call: TRBV9
cdr3_aa: CASSVGNGRNEQFF

v_call: TRBV5-1
cdr3_aa: CASSSNPLEAVGSYNSPLHF

v_call: TRBV5-6
cdr3_aa: CASSPGQYGYTF

v_call: TRBV29-1
cdr3_aa: CSVIRGDFDGYTF

v_call: TRBV19
cdr3_aa: CASSMGLLTDTQYF

v_call: TRBV3-1
cdr3_aa: CASSRMTTVYEQYF

v_call: TRBV7-2
cdr3_aa: CASSLSGIVRSPLHF

v_call: TRBV3-1
cdr3_aa: CASSRLNTEAFF

v_call: TRBV29-1
cdr3_aa: CSVEIAGGSDTQYF

v_call: TRBV4-1
cdr3_aa: CASRILGGGGTEAFF